Included here is one TCR beta chain sequence, with context. No cognate antigen has been identified for it. Per-nucleotide qualities are absent, and no much larger clonotype sits a single base away. The CDR3 has 16 amino acids, counting the end cysteine and phenylalanine. Left in the record is the CDR3 DNA by itself, 48 bases read in frame from the first base. From a lookup of the germline V gene, CDR1 and CDR2 are SGDLS and YYNGEE. V loses 0 bases of germline sequence and J loses 5 bases, and the interval between the two ends is 17 bases. The sample belongs to a study of shared clonotypes between healthy human individuals (dated by TCRdb to 2020 to 2022). Regarding the study in general: The cohort included three men and a couple of women between 18 and 49 years of age. For each donor, CD4 naive and CD4 memory were each run on three plates, CD8 naive on two plates, and CD8 memory on one plate. Blood TCR repertoires of five healthy adults were deeply sequenced to estimate repertoire size and the extent of clonotype sharing between individuals. Different laboratories and diverse techniques were used to prepare libraries and sequence TCR repertoires, to increase sequencing depth and limit assay-specific biases. Between about 0.94 and 8.9 billion PBMCs per donor were obtained by leukapheresis.

Donors were healthy HIV-negative adults with no recently reported acute infections or vaccinations. Only Caucasian adults living in Nashville, Tennessee, USA were represented among the donors. CD4+ T cells were enriched through magnetic negative selection, after which naive cells were positively selected on CD45RA and the remaining negative fraction served as the memory subset. Blood was collected by leukapheresis, and PBMCs were isolated by Ficoll-Histopaque density gradient centrifugation and then cryopreserved in liquid nitrogen vapor phase. Analytical flow cytometry was used to check the purity and quantity of each magnetically sorted T cell population. Genomic DNA was isolated from every sorted fraction and measured by UV absorbance on a Nanodrop 2000c. Results the study describes overall, beyond this receptor: Pairwise subsampling indicated that sequencing depth was expected to affect the degree of clonotype sharing among donors. Clonotypes shared by all four sorted-subset donors showed higher generation probabilities than non-shared clonotypes. Larger estimated clonotype richness was generally found for naive subsets than for memory subsets. Even with the large sequencing depth, rarefaction of the sorted-subset datasets indicated that sequencing was incomplete. The small number of donors limited the genetic and exposure-history diversity represented. Across a handful of donors, approximately 5% of naive CD4, approximately 3.5% of naive CD8, roughly 2.2% of memory CD4, and around 0.4% of memory CD8 clonotypes were shared. Sampling was restricted to blood, and TCR repertoires in tissues likely differ from the TCR repertoires found in blood.

Using the deep immunoSEQ assay, TCR CDR3 regions were amplified from genomic DNA by multiplex PCR. Extracted genomic DNA from each cell subset was spread evenly across all wells of several immunoSEQ 96-well plates, with each plate serving as a replicate. For sorted subsets, 150 to 250 ng of genomic DNA, equivalent to 25,000 to 35,000 T cell genomes, went into each replicate PCR. Purified libraries were measured with a Qubit 3.0 fluorometer, size-checked on a Bioanalyzer 2100, and measured again with the KAPA Library Quantification kit. Every immunoSEQ 96-well plate was sequenced on a separate single-read 150-cycle Illumina NextSeq 550 flow cell. The original methods were these. The immunoSEQ output contained only junctional sequences without quality scores, so filtering could not match that applied to full-length reads. Sequences were annotated with PyIR, a Python wrapper for IgBLAST v1.9, using IMGT germline references to assign V/J genes and CDR3. Reads were filtered out if the reads had weak V/J assignments (E-value above 1e-6), no CDR3, stop codons, out-of-frame junctions, or ambiguous translated residues. V3J clonotypes were defined as sequences sharing an identical inferred V gene, J gene, and CDR3 amino acid sequence. Percentage overlap between repertoires was computed as shared unique clonotypes divided by the size of the smaller repertoire. Three approaches were used to assess repertoire richness: RTK rarefaction, the Chao1 estimator, and Recon v2.1 estimates of unobserved clonotypes. OLGA was used to compute generation probabilities for all TCRbeta clonotypes that the gDNA method yielded from a few donors. TCRdb mirrors the immuneACCESS table, restricted to in-frame sequences. Some clones are absent from its copies; in checked studies, under half trace to an unresolved V gene, and the reason for the others is unknown. Clone size and the V and J calls come from that table; the DNA yielded D and trimming. The sample table shows hundreds of thousands of clones, and less than 98% are seen once. Clones ranked in the top ten supply approximately 0.057% of the sample.

The sequencing input was naive CD4+ T cells sorted from blood. This specimen's cell subset or site label, interpreted: CD45RA+ positively selected. Recombination linked TRBV9 to TRBJ2-5; TRBD2 could be the D gene, as 6 bases match. This TCR derives from a woman in her twenties or thirties in good health. Read as DNA, the sequence is TGTGCCAGCAGCGTAGGGGACCTAGCGAGCTCGGAGACCCAGTACTTC. Its translation is CASSVGDLASSETQYF.